Below, 31 T cell receptor beta chains from the same sample are listed, as sequenced in a study of T cell responses to AZD1222 COVID-19 vaccine. The data were produced by immunoSEQ multiplex PCR, yet TCRdb's version contains in-frame clones alone and is incomplete. The table records 100,000 to 140,000 clones, 70% to 90% of them present only once. The sample was peripheral blood, taken on day 0 of AZD1222 vaccination. The origin of the receptors is an adult in good health.

V usage is TRBV19 and J usage is TRBJ1-5; 7 nucleotides match TRBD1. The J segment lost 7 bases and the V segment lost 4 bases, leaving 13 bases of the junction unmatched. Germline loops: CDR1 LNHDA, CDR2 SQIVND (reference sequence). The CDR3 contains 16 residues. The CDR3 protein is CASSRSGSGGEQPQHF. The DNA for the CDR3 is TGTGCCAGTAGTAGGTCTGGGTCAGGGGGTGAACAGCCCCAGCATTTT.

This clone was found once. CDR3: CASSPEGGRMNTEAFF. The CDR3 DNA follows: TGTGCCAGCAGCCCCGAAGGAGGCCGAATGAACACTGAAGCTTTCTTT. The J gene is TRBJ1-1, the V gene TRBV5-4; D call uncertain. Trimming left V 4 bases short and J 0 bases short, with 16 bases between. CDR3 length equals 16 residues. Germline V CDR1 and CDR2: SGHNT, YYREEE (reference sequence).

CDR3 amino acids: CASSPPGSPNPEAFF. CDR3 in DNA: TGTGCCAGCAGCCCCCCGGGCTCACCGAACCCCGAAGCTTTCTTT. The chain carries TRBV3-1 (or the pseudogene TRBV3-2) and TRBJ1-1; D uncertain. The V end was cut by 4 bases, the J end by 8 bases, with 20 bases between. The CDR3 has 15 amino acids. From germline, CDR1 is LGHDT and CDR2 YNNKEL (reference sequence).

The chain has TRBV19 and TRBJ1-1; a weak D match, TRBD1 (5 bases). Deletions cut 5 bases from V and 8 bases from J, with 15 bases between. The CDR3 consists of 13 residues. CDR1 and CDR2 from the germline V gene are LNHDA and SQIVND (reference sequence). CDR3 coding DNA: TGTGCCAGTAGTTCCACGCGCCAGGGCGAAGCTTTCTTT. Protein product: CASSSTRQGEAFF.

The CDR3 DNA follows: TGTGCCAGCAGTTTAGGGGGCGCAGATTTAAACACCATATATTTT. Encoded protein: CASSLGGADLNTIYF. The rearrangement links TRBV28 to TRBJ1-3, with D tentatively TRBD1 (6 bases). The germline V gene encodes CDR1 MDHEN and CDR2 SYDVKM. Between the trimmed V and J ends, which lost 2 bases and 6 bases, there was a span of 14 bases. This CDR3 has 15 residues.

CDR3 sequence reads: CASSTTYNEQFF. CDR3 coding DNA: TGTGCCAGTAGTACAACCTACAATGAGCAGTTCTTC. The chain carries TRBV19 and TRBJ2-1; D not certain. V was cut by 4 bases and J by 2 bases, with 3 bases left in between. CDR3 length: 12 residues. Germline lookup yields CDR1 LNHDA and CDR2 SQIVND (reference sequence).

The rearrangement uses TRBV4-3 and TRBJ2-4; tentatively, D is TRBD2 (6 bases). The V gene's germline CDR1 is LGHNA and CDR2 YSLEER. Between the trimmed V and J ends, which lost 4 bases and 1 base, there was a span of 20 bases. The CDR3 runs to 18 residues. The CDR3 DNA follows: TGCGCCAGCAGCCCAGGCCGGGTATCGGCGGGGGCCAAAAACATTCAGTACTTC. Its protein is CASSPGRVSAGAKNIQYF.

The rearrangement links TRBV6-2 or TRBV6-3 to TRBJ2-5, with 13 bases fitting TRBD2. The CDR3 is 17 residues long. V gave up 5 bases and J gave up 4 bases; unmatched junction bases: 10. Germline loops: CDR1 MNHEY, CDR2 SVGEGT. CDR3 protein: CASSTWTSGSHRETQYF. In DNA form, the CDR3 reads TGTGCCAGCAGTACTTGGACTAGCGGGAGTCATAGAGAGACCCAGTACTTC.

This clone was counted once. V usage is TRBV2 and J usage is TRBJ2-5; 8 bases are shared with TRBD1. This CDR3 spans 14 amino acids. V trimming: 6 bases; J trimming: 3 bases; junction bases outside the gene matches: 6. Germline V gene lookup returns CDR1 SNHLY and CDR2 FYNNEI. The CDR3 here is CASRRDRNKETQYF. CDR3 in DNA: TGTGCCAGCAGGAGGGACAGGAATAAAGAGACCCAGTACTTC.

V gene TRBV6-5 combines with J gene TRBJ1-4; 10 bases match TRBD1. Germline CDR1 is MNHEY and CDR2 is SVGAGI. The CDR3 length is 14 residues. The junction had 2 bases not matched to a gene; V was cut back by 7 bases and J by 3 bases. In DNA form, the CDR3 reads TGTGCCAGCACCGACAGGGGGCCTAATGAAAAACTGTTTTTT. Protein product: CASTDRGPNEKLFF.

V and J are TRBV5-1 and TRBJ2-7; D might be TRBD1 (6 bases). Trimming took off 4 bases at V and 4 bases at J, with 9 bases between the two ends. Germline lookup yields CDR1 SGHRS and CDR2 YFSETQ. The CDR3 totals 12 residues. The CDR3 coding sequence is TGCGCCAGCAGCACACAGGGTTACGAGCAGTACTTC. It encodes CASSTQGYEQYF.

CDR3 coding DNA: TGTGCCAGCTCACCAGGGACACCGAGGGATGAAGCTTTCTTT. This translates into CASSPGTPRDEAFF. The rearrangement uses TRBV18 and TRBJ1-1; weak D call: TRBD1 (6 bases). V was pared by 2 bases and J by 7 bases, with 14 bases between. Germline CDR1 reads KGHSH; CDR2 reads LQKENI. This CDR3 is built from 14 residues.

The rearrangement uses TRBV7-3 and TRBJ2-5; perhaps TRBD1 as D (6 bases). The germline gives CDR1 SGHTA, CDR2 FQGTGA. The CDR3 sequence is 16 residues long. V was clipped by 2 bases and J by 3 bases, with 16 bases between them. The CDR3 reads CASSLSGRGYKETQYF. In nucleotides, the CDR3 is TGTGCCAGCAGCTTATCGGGCAGGGGATACAAAGAGACCCAGTACTTC.

The chain combines TRBV9 with TRBJ2-3, with 12 bases aligning to TRBD2. The trim removed 4 bases at V and 3 bases at J, leaving 12 bases unmatched. The length of the CDR3 is 18 residues. Germline CDR1 SGDLS, CDR2 YYNGEE. CDR3 sequence reads: CASSFGSGTSGLTDTQYF. For the CDR3, the DNA is TGTGCCAGCAGCTTTGGGTCCGGGACTAGCGGGTTAACAGATACGCAGTATTTT.

V and J are TRBV18 and TRBJ1-3; D is ambiguous. Trimming took 6 bases from V and 0 from J, leaving 15 bases between them. The CDR3 contains 16 residues. The germline gives CDR1 KGHSH, CDR2 LQKENI. In DNA, the CDR3 is TGTGCCAGCTCTACCAACCCGATTACCTCTGGAAACACCATATATTTT. This encodes CASSTNPITSGNTIYF. Based on the CDR3 plus reference TRBV18 and TRBJ1-3, the full variable domain is NAGVMQNPRHLVRRRGQEARLRCSPMKGHSHVYWYRQLPEEGLKFMVYLQKENIIDESGMPKERFSAEFPKEGPSILRIQQVVRGDSAAYFCASSTNPITSGNTIYFGEGSWLTVV.

This chain links TRBV7-9 with TRBJ1-2; 9 bases fit TRBD1. The CDR3 is 14 amino acids. Germline loops: CDR1 SEHNR, CDR2 FQNEAQ (reference sequence). Losses at the gene ends were 2 bases for V and 5 bases for J; bases not matched to a gene: 3. The CDR3 DNA reads TGTGCCAGCAGCTTATTCGACAGGGGGTATGGCTACACCTTC. Translating gives CASSLFDRGYGYTF.

The J gene is TRBJ2-1, the V gene TRBV7-8, with 7 bases identical to TRBD2. Germline V gene data show CDR1 as SGHVS and CDR2 as FQNEAQ. This CDR3 region has 16 residues. The V and J ends lost 5 bases and 0 bases, in that order; junction bases with no gene match: 7. CDR3 nucleotide sequence: TGTGCCAGCAGCCCTCGAAGGACTAGCTCCTACAATGAGCAGTTCTTC. This gives the protein CASSPRRTSSYNEQFF.

This clone is a singleton in its sample. The rearrangement links TRBV24-1 to TRBJ2-1, with D unclear. Per the germline V gene, CDR1 is KGHDR and CDR2 is SFDVKD. This CDR3 region has 15 residues. Trimming left V 3 bases short and J 6 bases short, with 14 bases between. The CDR3 DNA reads as TGTGCCACCAGTGATCCCCGACGGCTACTCAATGAGCAGTTCTTC. Amino acid sequence: CATSDPRRLLNEQFF.

The rearrangement links TRBV18 to TRBJ1-1; 7 nucleotides line up with TRBD1. The CDR3 has 17 residues. Germline V gene lookup returns CDR1 KGHSH and CDR2 LQKENI. V was clipped by 3 bases and J by 3 bases; unmatched bases: 13. The CDR3 is CASSPTRGGGFDTEAFF. In DNA, the CDR3 is TGTGCCAGCTCACCGACCAGGGGGGGCGGATTTGACACTGAAGCTTTCTTT. Looking up the rest from reference TRBV18 and TRBJ1-1 gives the full variable domain: NAGVMQNPRHLVRRRGQEARLRCSPMKGHSHVYWYRQLPEEGLKFMVYLQKENIIDESGMPKERFSAEFPKEGPSILRIQQVVRGDSAAYFCASSPTRGGGFDTEAFFGQGTRLTVV.

The gene calls are TRBV3-1 (or the pseudogene TRBV3-2) and TRBJ2-1; 9 bases map to TRBD2. Germline CDR1 LGHDT, CDR2 YNNKEL (reference sequence). V shed 0 bases and J 0 bases; nucleotides not matched to a gene: 12. This CDR3 comprises 20 residues. The CDR3 here is CASSQDGRGVREGSYNEQFF. CDR3 nucleotides: TGTGCCAGCAGCCAAGATGGTAGAGGCGTGCGGGAGGGCTCCTACAATGAGCAGTTCTTC.

The gene calls are TRBV25-1 and TRBJ1-4; a weak D match, TRBD1 (5 bases). Trimming cost V 6 bases and J 4 bases, with 15 bases left between them. This CDR3 has 15 amino acids. Germline V gene lookup returns CDR1 MGHDK and CDR2 SYGVNS. This chain's CDR3 is CASSSSDTLNEKLFF. The CDR3 DNA reads as TGTGCCAGCAGCTCCTCGGACACCCTTAATGAAAAACTGTTTTTT.

The rearrangement joins TRBV28 to TRBJ1-2; weak D call: TRBD1 (6 bases). Deletions cut 7 bases from V and 4 bases from J, with 25 bases between. The CDR3 runs to 17 residues. Germline assignment: CDR1 MDHEN and CDR2 SYDVKM. CDR3 nucleotides: TGTGCCAGCACCCGTGGGGGGGGCGCGACGGACCCCTATGGCTACACCTTC. Translated: CASTRGGGATDPYGYTF.

V gene TRBV4-3 combines with J gene TRBJ1-5; D gene unclear. The V gene lost 0 bases and the J gene lost 0 bases, with 9 bases spanning the gap. From germline, CDR1 is LGHNA and CDR2 YSLEER. The CDR3 is 16 amino acids. DNA of the CDR3: TGCGCCAGCAGCCAAGATTTCTCGTTTAGCAATCAGCCCCAGCATTTT. This sequence encodes CASSQDFSFSNQPQHF.

This clone is classed as medium-sized (0.01 to 0.1%). This rearrangement joins TRBV18 to TRBJ2-6; D uncertain. CDR1 and CDR2 (germline): KGHSH, LQKENI. Trimming removed 5 bases at V and 0 bases at J, with 17 bases between. This CDR3 comprises 18 residues. DNA of the CDR3: TGTGCCAGCTCAAACACCTCTCAAATTCGCTCTGGGGCCAACGTCCTGACTTTC. Protein product: CASSNTSQIRSGANVLTF.

The chain is built from TRBV18 and TRBJ2-7, with D maybe TRBD1 (6 bases). This CDR3 has 13 amino acids. Trimming took off 0 bases at V and 5 bases at J, with 8 bases between the two ends. In germline, CDR1 is KGHSH, CDR2 LQKENI. The CDR3 DNA sequence: TGTGCCAGCTCACCACCACAGGGCGACGAGCAGTACTTC. Protein product: CASSPPQGDEQYF.

The V call is TRBV18, the J call TRBJ1-5, with 7 bases aligning to TRBD1. This CDR3 contains 15 residues. Trimming removed 4 bases from V and 5 bases from J; junction bases left unmatched: 8. The germline gives CDR1 KGHSH, CDR2 LQKENI. CDR3 region: CASSQLRDSDQPQHF. CDR3 coding DNA: TGTGCCAGCTCACAACTCCGGGACAGCGATCAGCCCCAGCATTTT. The full variable domain, in which reference TRBV18 and TRBJ1-5 provide the parts outside the CDR3, is NAGVMQNPRHLVRRRGQEARLRCSPMKGHSHVYWYRQLPEEGLKFMVYLQKENIIDESGMPKERFSAEFPKEGPSILRIQQVVRGDSAAYFCASSQLRDSDQPQHFGDGTRLSIL.

This chain joins TRBV4-1 and TRBJ1-4; D is uncertain. Per the germline V gene, CDR1 is MGHRA and CDR2 is YSYEKL. Trimming removed 1 base from V and 0 bases from J, with 9 bases in between. The CDR3 loop spans 16 amino acids. The CDR3 coding sequence is TGCGCCAGCAGCCAAGTAAAACAGCCAACTAATGAAAAACTGTTTTTT. It encodes CASSQVKQPTNEKLFF.

The chain couples TRBV19 to TRBJ1-4; a weak D match, TRBD1 (5 bases). The CDR3 runs 15 residues. Germline loops: CDR1 LNHDA, CDR2 SQIVND (reference sequence). Trimming pared 7 bases from V and 3 bases from J, leaving 15 bases between. The CDR3 nucleotides read TGTGCCAGTACCCCCCTGGGGGGGTCTAATGAAAAACTGTTTTTT. This translates into CASTPLGGSNEKLFF.

The V call is TRBV19, the J call TRBJ1-1, with 7 bases aligning to TRBD1. V shed 8 bases and J 6 bases; nucleotides not matched to a gene: 12. Germline V gene sequence: CDR1 LNHDA, CDR2 SQIVND (reference sequence). The CDR3 is made up of 14 amino acids. CDR3 region: CASVVGGGVSEAFF. The CDR3 nucleotides are TGTGCCAGTGTCGTGGGAGGGGGCGTGTCTGAAGCTTTCTTT.

The rearrangement joins TRBV11-3 to TRBJ2-1; possibly TRBD1 for D (5 bases). Per the germline V gene, CDR1 is SGHNT and CDR2 is YENEEA. The CDR3 is 15 residues long. V dropped 8 bases and J dropped 0 bases, with 14 bases sitting between them. CDR3 region: CASAWGGSSYNEQFF. Here the CDR3 DNA reads TGTGCCAGCGCGTGGGGCGGTAGCTCCTACAATGAGCAGTTCTTC.

The chain employs TRBV11-2 and TRBJ2-2; D possibly corresponds to TRBD1 (5 bases). The CDR3 is made up of 16 amino acids. Germline CDR1 reads SGHAT; CDR2 reads FQNNGV. Trimming cost V 1 base and J 0 bases, with 9 bases left between them. The CDR3 nucleotides read TGTGCCAGCAGCTTAGTAGGGGCCTCGAACACCGGGGAGCTGTTTTTT. The encoded protein is CASSLVGASNTGELFF.